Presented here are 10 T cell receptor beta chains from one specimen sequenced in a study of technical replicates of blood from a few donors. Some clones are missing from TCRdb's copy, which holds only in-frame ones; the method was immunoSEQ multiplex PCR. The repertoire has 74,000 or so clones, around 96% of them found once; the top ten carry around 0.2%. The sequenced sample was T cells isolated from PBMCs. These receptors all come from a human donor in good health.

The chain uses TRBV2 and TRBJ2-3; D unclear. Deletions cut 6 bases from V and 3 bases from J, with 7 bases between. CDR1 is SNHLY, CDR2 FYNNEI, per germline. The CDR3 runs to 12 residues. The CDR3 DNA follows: TGTGCCAGCAGGTATACAACAGATACGCAGTATTTT. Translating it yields CASRYTTDTQYF.

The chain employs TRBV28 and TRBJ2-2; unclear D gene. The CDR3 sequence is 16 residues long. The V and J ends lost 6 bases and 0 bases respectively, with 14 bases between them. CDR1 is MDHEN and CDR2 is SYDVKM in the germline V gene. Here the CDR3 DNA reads TGTGCCAGCAGCCCGAGCCCATTCTCGAACACCGGGGAGCTGTTTTTT. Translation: CASSPSPFSNTGELFF. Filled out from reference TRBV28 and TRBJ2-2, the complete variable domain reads DVKVTQSSRYLVKRTGEKVFLECVQDMDHENMFWYRQDPGLGLRLIYFSYDVKMKEKGDIPEGYSVSREKKERFSLILESASTNQTSMYLCASSPSPFSNTGELFFGEGSRLTVL.

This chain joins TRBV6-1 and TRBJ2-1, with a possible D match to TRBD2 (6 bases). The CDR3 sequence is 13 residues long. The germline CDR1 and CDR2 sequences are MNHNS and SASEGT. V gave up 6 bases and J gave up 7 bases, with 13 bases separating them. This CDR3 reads CASSGSALNEQFF. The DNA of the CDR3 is TGTGCCAGCAGCGGGAGCGCCCTTAATGAGCAGTTCTTC.

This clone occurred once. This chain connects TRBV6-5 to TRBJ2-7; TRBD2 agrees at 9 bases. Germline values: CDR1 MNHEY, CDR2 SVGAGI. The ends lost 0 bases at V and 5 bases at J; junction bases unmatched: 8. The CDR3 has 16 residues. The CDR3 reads CASSYSKAGGQHEQYF. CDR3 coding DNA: TGTGCCAGCAGTTACTCGAAAGCGGGAGGACAACACGAGCAGTACTTC.

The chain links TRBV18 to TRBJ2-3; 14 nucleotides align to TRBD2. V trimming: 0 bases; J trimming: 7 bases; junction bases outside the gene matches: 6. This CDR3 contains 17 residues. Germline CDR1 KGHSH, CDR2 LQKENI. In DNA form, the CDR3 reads TGTGCCAGCTCACCACCCGGGACTAGCGGGAGTTCAAATACGCAGTATTTT. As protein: CASSPPGTSGSSNTQYF. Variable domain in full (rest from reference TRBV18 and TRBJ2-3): NAGVMQNPRHLVRRRGQEARLRCSPMKGHSHVYWYRQLPEEGLKFMVYLQKENIIDESGMPKERFSAEFPKEGPSILRIQQVVRGDSAAYFCASSPPGTSGSSNTQYFGPGTRLTVL.

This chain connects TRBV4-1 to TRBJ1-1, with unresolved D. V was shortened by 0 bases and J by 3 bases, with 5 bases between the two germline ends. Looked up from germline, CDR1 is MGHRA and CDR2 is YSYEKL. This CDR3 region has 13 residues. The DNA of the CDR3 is TGCGCCAGCAGCCAAGATCCGTACACTGAAGCTTTCTTT. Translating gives CASSQDPYTEAFF.

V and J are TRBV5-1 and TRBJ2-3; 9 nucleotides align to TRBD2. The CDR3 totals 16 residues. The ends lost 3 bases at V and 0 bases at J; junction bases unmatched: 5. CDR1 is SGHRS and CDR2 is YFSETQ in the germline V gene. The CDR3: CASSSNLAGSTDTQYF. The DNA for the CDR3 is TGCGCCAGCAGCTCTAATCTAGCGGGGAGCACAGATACGCAGTATTTT.

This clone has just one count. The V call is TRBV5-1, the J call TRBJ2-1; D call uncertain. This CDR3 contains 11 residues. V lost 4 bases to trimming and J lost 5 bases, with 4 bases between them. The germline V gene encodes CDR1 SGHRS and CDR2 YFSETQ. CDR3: CASSANNEQFF. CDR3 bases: TGCGCCAGCAGCGCGAACAATGAGCAGTTCTTC. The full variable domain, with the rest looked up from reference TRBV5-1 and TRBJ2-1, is KAGVTQTPRYLIKTRGQQVTLSCSPISGHRSVSWYQQTPGQGLQFLFEYFSETQRNKGNFPGRFSGRQFSNSRSEMNVSTLELGDSALYLCASSANNEQFFGPGTRLTVL.

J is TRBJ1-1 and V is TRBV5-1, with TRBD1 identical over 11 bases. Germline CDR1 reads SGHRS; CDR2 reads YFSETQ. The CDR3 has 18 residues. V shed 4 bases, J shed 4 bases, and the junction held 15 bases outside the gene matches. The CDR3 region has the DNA TGCGCCAGCAGCCGTAACCCCGGGACAGGGGGTCTGAGCACTGAAGCTTTCTTT. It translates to CASSRNPGTGGLSTEAFF. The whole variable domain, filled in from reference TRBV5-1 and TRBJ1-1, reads KAGVTQTPRYLIKTRGQQVTLSCSPISGHRSVSWYQQTPGQGLQFLFEYFSETQRNKGNFPGRFSGRQFSNSRSEMNVSTLELGDSALYLCASSRNPGTGGLSTEAFFGQGTRLTVV.

The CDR3 spells CARSLSSYPEQFF. The CDR3 coding sequence is TGTGCCAGAAGCCTGTCGAGTTACCCAGAGCAGTTCTTC. The chain couples TRBV5-3 to TRBJ2-1; D remains ambiguous. TRBV5-3 is reported as an ORF; its role is uncertain. V was cut by 4 bases and J by 10 bases, with 15 bases left in between. This CDR3 is 13 amino acids long.